The next 26 T cell receptor beta chains were all read from a single sample in a study of blood T cell repertoires in COVID-19. Profiled with immunoSEQ multiplex PCR; TCRdb holds only in-frame clones, not every one. The data contain roughly 280,000 clones, 70% to 90% of them seen just once; the ten biggest clones take up 3.6%. The sequenced sample was peripheral blood. Source of these receptors: a man between 18 and 35 years old with active or convalescent COVID-19.

The chain links TRBV5-1 to TRBJ2-1; 11 positions match TRBD1. Trimming at V came to 2 bases and at J to 2 bases, leaving 3 bases not matched to a gene. Germline V gene data show CDR1 as SGHRS and CDR2 as YFSETQ. There are 16 residues in the CDR3. The CDR3 region is CASSLRDRGTYNEQFF. CDR3 DNA sequence: TGCGCCAGCAGCTTAAGGGACAGGGGGACCTACAATGAGCAGTTCTTC. The whole variable domain, remainder taken from reference TRBV5-1 and TRBJ2-1, is KAGVTQTPRYLIKTRGQQVTLSCSPISGHRSVSWYQQTPGQGLQFLFEYFSETQRNKGNFPGRFSGRQFSNSRSEMNVSTLELGDSALYLCASSLRDRGTYNEQFFGPGTRLTVL.

In its sample, this clone was seen a few times. Other DNA sequences in the same sample also yield this CDR3. The chain carries TRBV27 and TRBJ2-7; tentative D call: TRBD2 (5 bases). Trimming took 2 bases from V and 2 from J, leaving 10 bases between them. The germline CDR1 and CDR2 sequences are MNHEY and SMNVEV (reference sequence). The length of the CDR3 is 14 residues. The CDR3 reads CASSLSAGTYEQYF. The CDR3 nucleotides are TGTGCCAGCAGTTTAAGCGCCGGGACCTACGAGCAGTACTTC.

This clone was recorded once. V usage is TRBV6-5 and J usage is TRBJ2-5, with TRBD1 identical over 10 bases. CDR3 length: 13 amino acids. From germline, CDR1 is MNHEY and CDR2 SVGAGI. J gave up 3 bases and V 6 bases, and 1 base lay outside the gene matches. Written as DNA, the CDR3 is TGTGCCAGCAGGACAGGGGGCAAAGAGACCCAGTACTTC. Amino acid sequence: CASRTGGKETQYF.

J is TRBJ1-1 and V is TRBV6-5, with D perhaps TRBD1 (6 bases). The V and J ends lost 5 bases and 6 bases respectively, with 13 bases between them. The CDR3 covers 13 residues. Germline V lookup: CDR1 MNHEY, CDR2 SVGAGI. CDR3 in amino acids: CASSREGESEAFF. CDR3 DNA sequence: TGTGCCAGCAGTCGTGAGGGGGAGTCTGAAGCTTTCTTT.

This clone was seen once. This CDR3 is CASSQDLNPGGRFF. CDR3 DNA sequence: TGTGCCAGCAGCCAAGATCTTAATCCCGGAGGGCGGTTCTTC. The chain joins TRBV3-1 (or the pseudogene TRBV3-2) to TRBJ2-1; D might be TRBD2 (6 bases). The ends were cut back, 0 bases at V and 15 bases at J, with 18 bases in the middle. Looked up from germline, CDR1 is LGHDT and CDR2 is YNNKEL (reference sequence). The length of the CDR3 is 14 residues.

The chain has TRBV6-1 and TRBJ1-3; no definite D call. The germline gives CDR1 MNHNS, CDR2 SASEGT. CDR3 length: 15 residues. With 0 bases removed from V and 6 bases from J, the gap between germline ends came to 12 bases. The CDR3 loop reads CASSEAAVLKNTIYF. The CDR3 nucleotides read TGTGCCAGCAGTGAAGCGGCAGTCCTTAAAAACACCATATATTTT.

The V and J genes are TRBV5-1 and TRBJ2-2; D unclear. The CDR3 is 15 amino acids. Trimming pared 0 bases from V and 4 bases from J, leaving 10 bases between. CDR1 is SGHRS, CDR2 YFSETQ, per germline. The CDR3 DNA follows: TGCGCCAGCAGCTTGGATCCAGAAACCACCGGGGAGCTGTTTTTT. Translation gives CASSLDPETTGELFF.

The chain is built from TRBV10-3 and TRBJ2-7; 9 nucleotides match TRBD1. The V gene end was trimmed by 0 bases and the J gene end by 6 bases; junction bases not matched to a gene: 9. The CDR3 contains 16 residues. Germline V gene data show CDR1 as ENHRY and CDR2 as SYGVKD. The CDR3 reads CAISESSGTGRGEQYF. In nucleotides, the CDR3 is TGTGCCATCAGTGAGTCCTCCGGGACAGGGAGGGGCGAGCAGTACTTC.

V gene TRBV12-3 or TRBV12-4 combines with J gene TRBJ2-5, with no clear D. CDR3 size: 11 residues. The V and J ends lost 5 bases and 5 bases respectively, with 6 bases between them. The CDR3 region has the DNA TGTGCCAGCAGTCCCGTGGAGACCCAGTACTTC. Protein: CASSPVETQYF.

This sequence joins TRBV15 and TRBJ2-3; possible D gene TRBD2, 6 bases. CDR1 is LNHNV and CDR2 is YYDKDF in the germline V gene (reference sequence). CDR3 size: 15 residues. Trimming took 8 bases from V and 2 from J, leaving 17 bases between them. This CDR3 reads CATRPGAFTTDTQYF. For the CDR3, the DNA is TGTGCCACCCGGCCGGGAGCTTTTACCACAGATACGCAGTATTTT.

This chain links TRBV6-5 with TRBJ1-2; D is perhaps TRBD1 (5 bases). Germline-derived CDR1 and CDR2 are MNHEY and SVGAGI. The CDR3 runs 13 residues. V was clipped by 6 bases and J by 8 bases, with 16 bases between them. This CDR3 reads CASRAARVSGYTF. The CDR3 DNA is TGTGCCAGCAGGGCGGCCAGGGTCTCGGGCTACACCTTC.

In this sample, this clone turned up once. Other DNA variants within this sample encode the same CDR3. V is TRBV19 and J is TRBJ1-1; D remains unclear. V dropped 6 bases and J dropped 1 base, with 3 bases sitting between them. This CDR3 has 11 residues. Germline V gene lookup returns CDR1 LNHDA and CDR2 SQIVND (reference sequence). The CDR3 is CASSQNTEAFF. CDR3 DNA: TGTGCCAGTAGCCAGAACACTGAAGCTTTCTTT.

The chain recombines TRBV5-1 with TRBJ2-3, with TRBD2 identical over 7 bases. Germline CDR1 reads SGHRS; CDR2 reads YFSETQ. The CDR3 covers 17 residues. V shed 4 bases, J shed 2 bases, and the junction held 13 bases outside the gene matches. The chain's CDR3 is CASSPLAAGEFTDTQYF. The CDR3 nucleotides read TGCGCCAGCAGCCCACTGGCCGCGGGGGAATTCACAGATACGCAGTATTTT.

A remark on this clone: Other DNA sequences in this sample translate to the same CDR3. This chain connects TRBV6-5 to TRBJ1-5; TRBD1 is a possible D gene (5 bases). This CDR3 region has 14 residues. V was clipped by 2 bases and J by 2 bases, with 7 bases between them. CDR1 is MNHEY and CDR2 is SVGAGI in the germline V gene. The CDR3 DNA is TGTGCCAGCAGTTACGGGGGGGGCAATCAGCCCCAGCATTTT. This gives the protein CASSYGGGNQPQHF.

The chain couples TRBV5-8 to TRBJ1-5; weak D call: TRBD1 (6 bases). The CDR3 extends over 16 amino acids. Trimming removed 3 bases from V and 2 bases from J, with 15 bases in between. Germline CDR1 SGHTS, CDR2 YDEGEE. The CDR3 here is CASSSRRGGGNQPQHF. Written as DNA, the CDR3 is TGTGCCAGCAGCTCTCGGAGGGGGGGAGGCAATCAGCCCCAGCATTTT.

The chain is built from TRBV4-1 and TRBJ2-7, with a possible D match to TRBD1 (6 bases). The CDR3 is 16 residues long. The germline gives CDR1 MGHRA, CDR2 YSYEKL. Trimming cost V 4 bases and J 2 bases, with 18 bases left between them. CDR3 loop: CASSPVGQGRPYEQYF. CDR3 sequence (DNA): TGCGCCAGCAGCCCGGTCGGGCAGGGGCGACCCTACGAGCAGTACTTC.

The genes are TRBV29-1 and TRBJ2-7, with 7 bases identical to TRBD1. Germline assignment: CDR1 SQVTM and CDR2 ANQGSEA. The CDR3 extends over 14 amino acids. The V gene end was trimmed by 2 bases and the J gene end by 3 bases; junction bases not matched to a gene: 7. CDR3 region: CSVEIQTGNYEQYF. The CDR3, as DNA: TGCAGCGTTGAAATTCAGACAGGGAACTACGAGCAGTACTTC.

The CDR3 DNA reads TGCGCCAGCAGCCAACACAGGGGAAAGGGCGGCTACACCTTC. Translation: CASSQHRGKGGYTF. This chain uses TRBV4-1 with TRBJ1-2; 7 nucleotides align to TRBD1. The V gene end was trimmed by 2 bases and the J gene end by 8 bases; junction bases not matched to a gene: 8. The germline CDR1 and CDR2 sequences are MGHRA and YSYEKL. The CDR3 spans 14 residues.

The chain is built from TRBV11-2 and TRBJ2-1, with 9 bases that match TRBD2. The CDR3 spans 12 residues. V lost 5 bases to trimming and J lost 9 bases; unmatched junction nucleotides: 2. Germline CDR1 is SGHAT and CDR2 is FQNNGV. The CDR3 coding sequence is TGTGCCAGCAGCGCGGGGGGGCGTGAGCAGTTCTTC. Its translation: CASSAGGREQFF.

The chain is built from TRBV6-5 and TRBJ2-1, with TRBD1 matching over 7 bases. Germline V lookup: CDR1 MNHEY, CDR2 SVGAGI. V gave up 6 bases and J gave up 8 bases; unmatched junction bases: 7. The CDR3 totals 13 residues. The CDR3 is CASSREQGYEQFF. CDR3 coding DNA: TGTGCCAGCAGCCGAGAACAGGGGTATGAGCAGTTCTTC.

The chain joins TRBV1 to TRBJ2-3; whether TRBD2, the table's D call, matches the DNA was not checked. TRBV1 is flagged as a pseudogene. This CDR3 contains 15 residues. CDR3 region: CTSSQSGAPTDTQYF. For the CDR3, the DNA is TGCACCAGCAGCCAGAGCGGGGCCCCCACAGATACGCAGTATTTT.

The chain's CDR3 is CASSPGLGGIQETQYF. The CDR3 DNA is TGTGCCAGCAGCCCCGGTTTAGGGGGCATTCAAGAGACCCAGTACTTC. This chain connects TRBV7-9 to TRBJ2-5, with 7 bases identical to TRBD1. CDR3 size: 16 residues. CDR1 and CDR2 (germline): SEHNR, FQNEAQ (reference sequence). Losses at the gene ends were 5 bases for V and 2 bases for J; bases not matched to a gene: 11. The complete variable domain, with remaining parts taken from reference TRBV7-9 and TRBJ2-5, reads DTGVSQNPRHKITKRGQNVTFRCDPISEHNRLYWYRQTLGQGPEFLTYFQNEAQLEKSRLLSDRFSAERPKGSFSTLEIQRTEQGDSAMYLCASSPGLGGIQETQYFGPGTRLLVL.

The chain is built from TRBV9 and TRBJ2-7, with D perhaps matching TRBD1 (6 bases). Trimming pared 7 bases from V and 4 bases from J, leaving 21 bases between. The CDR3 loop spans 15 amino acids. Per the germline V gene, CDR1 is SGDLS and CDR2 is YYNGEE. This CDR3 is CASSPSGTTRYEQYF. CDR3 nucleotide sequence: TGTGCCAGCTCTCCCTCCGGGACAACCCGATACGAGCAGTACTTC.

The chain recombines TRBV6-5 with TRBJ2-7; D is undetermined. Trimming cost V 6 bases and J 0 bases, with 15 bases left between them. The germline V gene has CDR1 MNHEY and CDR2 SVGAGI. The CDR3 has 15 residues. The CDR3 sequence is CASSPLPHSSYEQYF. In DNA form, the CDR3 reads TGTGCCAGCAGCCCATTACCCCACAGCTCCTACGAGCAGTACTTC.

The V and J genes are TRBV6-1 and TRBJ2-2, with D possibly being TRBD2 (5 bases). Germline V gene data show CDR1 as MNHNS and CDR2 as SASEGT. CDR3 length equals 14 residues. Trimming pared 1 base from V and 8 bases from J, leaving 11 bases between. The CDR3 nucleotides are TGTGCCAGCAGTGAAGGGGGAGAGCTGGGGGAGCTGTTTTTT. Protein sequence: CASSEGGELGELFF.

The chain links TRBV10-3 to TRBJ2-2; D is possibly TRBD1 (7 bases). Germline V gene data show CDR1 as ENHRY and CDR2 as SYGVKD. Deletions cut 5 bases from V and 5 bases from J, with 21 bases between. The CDR3 contains 17 residues. Here the CDR3 reads CAISSPGGPGGTGELFF. Here the CDR3 DNA reads TGTGCCATCAGTTCCCCGGGCGGCCCAGGGGGGACCGGGGAGCTGTTTTTT.